This note documents a single T cell receptor (beta chain) sequence. No antigen is known for it. TCRdb's copy holds only in-frame clones and misses some; the assay was immunoSEQ multiplex PCR. The sample holds roughly 86,000 clones, around 89% seen once. This entry comes from a study of T cell responses to AZD1222 COVID-19 vaccine. The study, taken as a whole, reports: Donors were chiefly white British, with a greater number of females, and clonal diversity was perhaps underestimated.

The V gene's germline CDR1 is KGHDR and CDR2 SFDVKD. V gave up 2 bases and J gave up 2 bases; unmatched junction bases: 5. The CDR3 has 16 residues. This TCR derives from an adult in good health. The sample here was peripheral blood, taken on day 0 of AZD1222 vaccination. V and J are TRBV24-1 and TRBJ1-2; 9 bases line up with TRBD1. The DNA for the CDR3 is TGTGCCACCAGTGATTCCACAGGGGGCGAGAACTATGGCTACACCTTC. Protein sequence: CATSDSTGGENYGYTF.